This T cell receptor beta chain derives from a study of Ad26.COV2.S vaccination and SARS-CoV-2 variants. Overall study context: Ad26.COV2.S was injected intramuscularly once or twice, 56 days apart.

Assay: immunoSEQ multiplex PCR; the TCRdb copy retains only in-frame clones and omits some. The sample shows about 250,000 clones, roughly 86% of them seen only once. This clone was recorded many times. The treatment here: 19 received Ad26.COV2.S at low or high dose, single or two shots; roughly 5 received placebo; per-sample allocation not given. On day 63 after the first injection, vaccine and placebo recipients gave samples. Based in Boston, the donor was an adult of 18-55 years. Deletions cut 2 bases from V and 4 bases from J, with 12 bases between. Germline assignment: CDR1 LGHNA and CDR2 YSLEER. The CDR3 runs 15 residues.

This clonotype was sampled from a person between 18 and 60 years old who received the Ad26.COV2.S COVID-19 vaccine or a placebo. The chain is built from TRBV4-3 and TRBJ1-3; D ambiguous. The sequencing here drew on peripheral blood, taken in a trial of Ad26.COV2.S vaccine versus placebo. The CDR3 region is CASSQSDATGNTIYF. Here the CDR3 DNA reads TGCGCCAGCAGCCAATCGGACGCAACGGGAAACACCATATATTTT.